This T cell receptor beta chain was profiled in a study of molecular identifiers for immune sequencing clone quantification. Study-wide findings and caveats: Shared barcodes on identical TCR molecules could underestimate the sizes of highly expanded clones.

Regarding this clonotype: As yet, its antigen is unknown.

The germline V gene encodes CDR1 MNHEY and CDR2 SMNVEV (reference sequence). The V and J ends lost 3 bases and 1 base respectively, with 14 bases between them. The CDR3 is 16 amino acids. Each CDR3 protein is one row after TCRdb ran MiXCR on the PCR reads. The data show around 460,000 distinct CDR3 sequences, with less than 30% seen just once and under 0.8% held by the top ten. J is TRBJ2-3 and V is TRBV27; weak D call: TRBD2 (5 bases). Source material: naive CD8+ T cells from blood, with Jurkat cell RNA spiked in. Described subset: FACS-sorted CD8+CD4-CCR7+CD45RA+ naive T cells. The sequence was obtained from a human donor in good health. Some libraries in this study had Jurkat cell RNA spiked in. The CDR3 protein is CASSFLVARRTDTQYF. CDR3 nucleotide sequence: TGTGCCAGCAGTTTCTTGGTAGCGAGGCGCACAGATACGCAGTATTTT.